This T cell receptor beta chain originates from a study of regulatory T cells in long-lasting Graves disease. Time point in this sample: newly diagnosed GD, antithyroid drugs for less than 3 months. The TCR library was made from RNA extracted from PBMCs. The junction had 3 bases not matched to a gene; V was cut back by 4 bases and J by 2 bases. The length of the CDR3 is 16 residues. Germline assignment: CDR1 ENHRY and CDR2 SYGVKD. For TCR beta, libraries came from iRepertoire HTBI primers and Arm-PCR of CDR3 regions. Using its own MiXCR run on the multiplex PCR reads, TCRdb lists one record per CDR3 protein. The profile shows a few hundred thousand distinct CDR3 sequences, roughly 17% of them singletons. This same sample was also taken into another study, of T cells in Graves' hyperthyroidism and ophthalmopathy.

This receptor was obtained from a man aged 40-49 years with Graves disease. The material was peripheral blood mononuclear cells (PBMCs), obtained at new diagnosis, from a patient treated with antithyroid drugs. The J gene is TRBJ2-3, the V gene TRBV10-3; 13 positions agree with TRBD2. This CDR3 is CAISGLAGGLTDTQYF. The CDR3, as DNA: TGTGCCATCAGTGGACTAGCGGGGGGCCTCACAGATACGCAGTATTTT.